A selection of T cell receptor beta chains follows, all from one sample in a study of OX40 agonist ivuxolimab in advanced cancers. Repertoires were generated with immunoSEQ multiplex PCR, while TCRdb's copy carries only in-frame clones and drops some. The sample yields roughly 77,000 clones, over 70% seen once. The sample in question was CD4+ or CD8+ T cells sorted from blood, obtained in a trial of the OX40 agonist ivuxolimab. The receptor source for this set is an adult with an advanced solid tumor such as melanoma, head and neck, liver or kidney cancer. Both conserved end residues are part of each CDR3.

TRBV5-1,CASSLQGTGAGNTIYF
TRBV11-2,CASSSGQGDTQYF
TRBV7-8,CASSLAGLPAKNIQYF
TRBV7-2,CASSEGQGLITQYF
TRBV5-1,CASSTRQGSDYGYTF
TRBV7-2,CASSGRAGGDGYTF
TRBV6-6,CASSYSVGQGGETQYF
TRBV11-3,CASSSHRAGELFF
TRBV7-2,CASSRGAGRTDTQYF
TRBV5-6,CASSLGFGELYEQYF
TRBV7-2,CASSLLGGTGNTIYF
TRBV7-2,CASSLSGRSKWVTNEKLFF
TRBV15,CATSSPYARQGNQPQHF
TRBV5-1,CASSPMTGLSYGYTF
TRBV28,CASSQAGQGDGYTF
TRBV5-1,CASSLGAGRFQEAQYF
TRBV19,CASSMAGTQETQYF
TRBV11-2,CASSLERSYGYTF
TRBV7-3,CASSLARSTGELFF
TRBV6-1,CATQRGGYTF
TRBV9,CASSVAVSQVNTGELFF
TRBV6-5,CASSYSIKRSGNTIYF
TRBV6-6,CASTPFGQLEAFF
TRBV19,CASSIVLLMNTEAFF
TRBV6-1,CASSEAGQAEPAFF
TRBV5-4,CASSAWGEETQYF
TRBV4-1,CASSQASTGGFQPQHF
TRBV19,CASSMGGHNTEAFF
TRBV18,CASSPLLPRPGGAYEQYF
TRBV6-4,CASSDSTSGGADTQYF
TRBV7-2,CASSLGVDWHF
TRBV5-6,CASSLGSGTSDGYTF
TRBV6-1,CASSVKGQTNTEAFF
TRBV13,CASSFLSSHIYNSPLHF
TRBV6-6,CASRDTSLGKLFF
TRBV23-1,CASSQSIQGTRNTIYF
TRBV19,CASRLQVGSYEQYF
TRBV7-8,CASSLVPEQDEQYF
TRBV5-1,CASSLSGQETQYF